These 4 T cell receptor beta chains were sequenced from one sample in a study of cytotoxic CD8 clonotypes in ibrutinib-treated CLL (dated by TCRdb to about 2021). Libraries were built with the immunoSEQ multiplex PCR assay. Entries here come from immuneACCESS through TCRdb and include only in-frame sequences with V and J called. Some clones fail to appear in such tables; in the studies checked, an unresolved V gene covers under half of the shortfall, and the cause of the remainder is unknown. This sample comprises about 85,000 clones, around 79% of them detected only once. The ten largest clones capture approximately 5.1% of the sample. Reading the label with the study, this specimen's time point is: 12 months on ibrutinib. The sequencing used PBMCs, collected after 12 months of ibrutinib treatment. These receptors originate from a human donor with chronic lymphocytic leukemia.

The V call is TRBV6-1, the J call TRBJ1-1; D perhaps matches TRBD1 (5 bases). The V and J ends lost 2 bases and 11 bases respectively, with 12 bases between them. CDR1 and CDR2 (germline): MNHNS, SASEGT. The CDR3 consists of 12 residues. The CDR3 nucleotides read TGTGCCAGCAGTGAATGGGGGTACAGGGCTTTCTTT. Residues: CASSEWGYRAFF.

The table lists this clone with many counts. J is TRBJ1-5 and V is TRBV5-1; 9 bases match TRBD1. The trim removed 3 bases at V and 0 bases at J, leaving 4 bases unmatched. CDR3 length: 16 amino acids. Looked up from germline, CDR1 is SGHRS and CDR2 is YFSETQ. Here the CDR3 reads CASSSDRGNSNQPQHF. The CDR3, as DNA: TGCGCCAGCAGCTCGGACAGGGGAAATAGCAATCAGCCCCAGCATTTT.

The chain employs TRBV2 and TRBJ2-7; 7 nucleotides agree with TRBD1. Germline V CDR1 and CDR2: SNHLY, FYNNEI. The CDR3 spans 14 residues. V trimming: 4 bases; J trimming: 2 bases; junction bases outside the gene matches: 5. This CDR3 reads CASSVRTGPYEQYF. Here the CDR3 DNA reads TGTGCCAGCAGTGTCCGGACAGGCCCCTACGAGCAGTACTTC.

This clone was detected once. The gene calls are TRBV18 and TRBJ1-2; TRBD1 agrees at 7 bases. In germline, CDR1 is KGHSH, CDR2 LQKENI. V lost 3 bases, J lost 6 bases, and 1 base stayed unmatched. This CDR3 region has 12 residues. CDR3 bases: TGTGCCAGCTCACCCAGGGGGGATGGCTACACCTTC. It yields the protein CASSPRGDGYTF.